The next 22 T cell receptor beta chains were all read from a single sample in a study of beta chain features in type 1 diabetes (dated by TCRdb to between 2018 and 2020). Library preparation was by the immunoSEQ multiplex PCR assay. All of the isolated RNA was reverse transcribed with the High Capacity cDNA Reverse Transcription Kit, so expressed TCRB transcripts were sequenced. TCRdb holds this immuneACCESS table with in-frame rearrangements only. Some clones are missing; in checked studies, unresolved V genes explain under half, and the rest has no known cause. The sample yields 400,000 to 600,000 clones; approximately 30% were counted once. About 0.06% of the sample belongs to the ten largest clones. Sequenced sample: naive CD4+ T cells from blood. Reading the label with the study, this specimen's cell subset or site is: true naive CD4+ T cells. These receptors were taken from a man aged 18 to 30 in good health.

The J gene is TRBJ2-1, the V gene TRBV11-2; D is uncertain. Trimming left V 0 bases short and J 3 bases short, with 9 bases between. Germline V CDR1 and CDR2: SGHAT, FQNNGV. There are 15 residues in the CDR3. The CDR3 region has the DNA TGTGCCAGCAGCTTAGAACTCTCATACTACAATGAGCAGTTCTTC. Amino acids: CASSLELSYYNEQFF.

The genes are TRBV9 and TRBJ2-1, with D unclear. Germline V CDR1 and CDR2: SGDLS, YYNGEE. This CDR3 contains 12 residues. V lost 3 bases to trimming and J lost 9 bases, with 10 bases between them. The chain's CDR3 is CASSAPVGEQFF. DNA for the CDR3: TGTGCCAGCAGCGCCCCAGTTGGTGAGCAGTTCTTC. Combining the CDR3 with reference TRBV9 and TRBJ2-1 gives the whole variable domain DSGVTQTPKHLITATGQRVTLRCSPRSGDLSVYWYQQSLDQGLQFLIQYYNGEERAKGNILERFSAQQFPDLHSELNLSSLELGDSALYFCASSAPVGEQFFGPGTRLTVL.

This clone appeared once. V and J are TRBV10-3 and TRBJ1-5, with TRBD1 matching over 8 bases. CDR3 size: 15 residues. J was trimmed by 3 bases and V by 4 bases; bases with no gene match: 5. CDR1 is ENHRY, CDR2 SYGVKD, per germline. In DNA form, the CDR3 reads TGTGCCATCAGTGCCACGACAGGGGTCAATCAGCCCCAGCATTTT. Protein sequence: CAISATTGVNQPQHF.

This CDR3 is CASSSLDRVTNYGYTF. The CDR3, as DNA: TGTGCCAGCAGTTCACTAGACAGGGTGACTAACTATGGCTACACCTTC. V usage is TRBV6-5 and J usage is TRBJ1-2; TRBD1 agrees at 7 bases. The CDR3 totals 16 residues. Germline CDR1 MNHEY, CDR2 SVGAGI. V was clipped by 4 bases and J by 0 bases; unmatched bases: 8.

This clone appeared a few times. The chain employs TRBV5-4 and TRBJ2-3, with D unresolved. The CDR3 runs to 14 residues. V was cut by 7 bases and J by 0 bases, with 12 bases left in between. Germline V gives CDR1 SGHNT, CDR2 YYREEE (reference sequence). The CDR3 region is CASSIYPSTDTQYF. The CDR3 nucleotides are TGTGCCAGCTCCATTTATCCTAGCACAGATACGCAGTATTTT.

This clone was detected only a few times. V is TRBV18 and J is TRBJ2-5; D gene unclear. V was cut by 2 bases and J by 7 bases, with 11 bases left in between. Germline values: CDR1 KGHSH, CDR2 LQKENI. The CDR3 is 13 amino acids. The DNA of the CDR3 is TGTGCCAGCTCACCATCCCAATCGGGGACCCAGTACTTC. It yields the protein CASSPSQSGTQYF.

The V and J genes are TRBV9 and TRBJ1-2; D call uncertain. CDR1 is SGDLS and CDR2 is YYNGEE in the germline V gene. This CDR3 comprises 15 residues. With 3 bases removed from V and 8 bases from J, the gap between germline ends came to 20 bases. CDR3 nucleotide sequence: TGTGCCAGCAGCGCTGATAGAGCATCACGATCCGGCTACACCTTC. It codes for CASSADRASRSGYTF.

The table lists this clone with a few counts. The rearrangement uses TRBV5-4 and TRBJ2-7, with D possibly called TRBD1 or TRBD2 (5 bases each). This CDR3 contains 15 residues. Germline CDR1 SGHNT, CDR2 YYREEE (reference sequence). The V end was cut by 4 bases, the J end by 3 bases, with 17 bases between. CDR3 in DNA: TGTGCCAGCAGCCCCGGGACGGTAGAGTTCTACGAGCAGTACTTC. It is translated as CASSPGTVEFYEQYF.

This clone was detected a few times. The chain is built from TRBV29-1 and TRBJ1-2, with a weak D call TRBD1 (5 bases). The CDR3 has 14 amino acids. V gave up 6 bases and J gave up 7 bases, with 21 bases separating them. Germline assignment: CDR1 SQVTM and CDR2 ANQGSEA. The CDR3, as DNA: TGCAGCGTCCAACCTCTCAGGGCTGAAGGTGGCTACACCTTC. This codes for CSVQPLRAEGGYTF. The whole variable domain, filled in from reference TRBV29-1 and TRBJ1-2, reads SAVISQKPSRDICQRGTSLTIQCQVDSQVTMMFWYRQQPGQSLTLIATANQGSEATYESGFVIDKFPISRPNLTFSTLTVSNMSPEDSSIYLCSVQPLRAEGGYTFGSGTRLTVV.

In this sample, this clone turned up a few times. This sequence joins TRBV9 and TRBJ2-7; unclear D gene. This CDR3 has 13 residues. Trimming left V 1 base short and J 5 bases short, with 10 bases between. CDR1 and CDR2 (germline): SGDLS, YYNGEE. CDR3 coding DNA: TGTGCCAGCAGCGTAAAGTCTGCTCACGAGCAGTACTTC. It is translated as CASSVKSAHEQYF.

The chain carries TRBV30 and TRBJ2-5; D is ambiguous. Germline CDR1 and CDR2: GTSNPN and SVGIG (reference sequence). With 0 bases removed from V and 6 bases from J, the gap between germline ends came to 8 bases. The CDR3 extends over 12 amino acids. CDR3 in amino acids: CAWSVDRKTQYF. In DNA form, the CDR3 reads TGTGCCTGGAGTGTAGACCGAAAGACCCAGTACTTC.

This clone was recorded only once. V and J are TRBV11-2 and TRBJ2-7; 7 nucleotides line up with TRBD2. Germline V lookup: CDR1 SGHAT, CDR2 FQNNGV. The CDR3 is 12 amino acids. V lost 5 bases, J lost 7 bases, and 5 bases stayed unmatched. CDR3 in DNA: TGTGCCAGCAGCAAACTAGCGCAAGAGCAGTACTTC. Its protein product is CASSKLAQEQYF.

V and J are TRBV10-1 and TRBJ1-1; D unclear. V was trimmed by 4 bases and J by 4 bases, leaving 10 bases between them. Germline V gene sequence: CDR1 WNHNN, CDR2 SYGVQD (reference sequence). This CDR3 comprises 13 residues. This CDR3 is CASSGGWATEAFF. The CDR3 DNA follows: TGCGCCAGCAGTGGAGGGTGGGCCACTGAAGCTTTCTTT.

The gene calls are TRBV6-1 and TRBJ2-3; 11 bases agree with TRBD2. CDR1 is MNHNS and CDR2 is SASEGT in the germline V gene. After removal of 6 bases from V and 12 bases from J, the junction contained 5 bases not matched to a gene. There are 12 residues in the CDR3. The CDR3 sequence: CASSYSGRDQYF. CDR3 coding DNA: TGTGCCAGCAGCTATAGCGGGAGGGATCAGTATTTT.

The chain is built from TRBV19 and TRBJ2-1; D may be TRBD1 (6 bases). The ends were cut back, 3 bases at V and 4 bases at J, with 13 bases in the middle. The CDR3 spans 15 residues. The germline CDR1 and CDR2 sequences are LNHDA and SQIVND (reference sequence). CDR3 nucleotides: TGTGCCAGTAGTATCAATCAGGGGTCTTACAATGAGCAGTTCTTC. Translation: CASSINQGSYNEQFF.

V gene TRBV18 combines with J gene TRBJ2-2; no clear D. V lost 3 bases to trimming and J lost 1 base, with 9 bases between them. CDR1 is KGHSH and CDR2 is LQKENI in the germline V gene. This CDR3 region has 15 residues. As DNA, the CDR3 is TGTGCCAGCTCACCTACTGGGAAGAACACCGGGGAGCTGTTTTTT. It encodes CASSPTGKNTGELFF.

The table lists this clone with a few counts. The same CDR3 also results from other DNA sequences found in this sample. V is TRBV5-1 and J is TRBJ2-7; 8 bases line up with TRBD2. This CDR3 spans 13 amino acids. V shed 3 bases, J shed 3 bases, and the junction held 2 bases outside the gene matches. Germline-derived CDR1 and CDR2 are SGHRS and YFSETQ. CDR3 nucleotide sequence: TGCGCCAGCAGCTCCGGGACTAGCTACGAGCAGTACTTC. Protein sequence: CASSSGTSYEQYF.

This clone was counted between two and nine times. The V gene is TRBV9, the J gene TRBJ1-1; TRBD1 might be the D (6 bases). With 2 bases removed from V and 11 bases from J, the gap between germline ends came to 10 bases. The length of the CDR3 is 11 residues. CDR1 and CDR2 from the germline V gene are SGDLS and YYNGEE. CDR3 coding DNA: TGTGCCAGCAGCGTCGGCCAGGGGGCTTTCTTT. Its translation is CASSVGQGAFF.

This clone is a singleton in its sample. The chain is built from TRBV29-1 and TRBJ2-5; TRBD1 matches at 8 bases. Per germline, CDR1 SQVTM and CDR2 ANQGSEA. V shed 7 bases and J 7 bases; nucleotides not matched to a gene: 14. The CDR3 is 14 amino acids. In DNA, the CDR3 is TGCAGCGGTGTTAAGGGACAGGTGACGGGGACCCAGTACTTC. This sequence encodes CSGVKGQVTGTQYF.

This clone was detected a few times. The chain employs TRBV27 and TRBJ1-1, with D uncertain. Between the trimmed V and J ends, which lost 0 bases and 5 bases, there was a span of 7 bases. This CDR3 spans 13 amino acids. CDR1 and CDR2 from the germline V gene are MNHEY and SMNVEV (reference sequence). The CDR3 DNA reads TGTGCCAGCAGTTTATCGACGGGGACTGAAGCTTTCTTT. Amino acid sequence: CASSLSTGTEAFF.

The chain combines TRBV9 with TRBJ1-1; D not resolved. Trimming stripped 0 bases from V and 1 base from J, with 7 bases between. The germline CDR1 and CDR2 sequences are SGDLS and YYNGEE. The CDR3 consists of 14 residues. The CDR3 spells CASSVEGPNTEAFF. The CDR3 nucleotides read TGTGCCAGCAGCGTAGAAGGACCGAACACTGAAGCTTTCTTT.

The rearrangement uses TRBV29-1 and TRBJ2-1; D not certain. Trimming took 6 bases from V and 6 from J, leaving 9 bases between them. Per the germline V gene, CDR1 is SQVTM and CDR2 is ANQGSEA. This CDR3 is 11 amino acids long. CDR3 in DNA: TGCAGCGTCGAGATAAGCAATGAGCAGTTCTTC. It codes for CSVEISNEQFF.